This T cell receptor beta chain was found in a study of blood T cell repertoires in COVID-19. Across about two dozen US areas, participants ranged in age from about 18 to 90 years. Clones were read by immunoSEQ multiplex PCR, and TCRdb kept only the in-frame ones, dropping some. The data show fewer than 450,000 clones, 80% to 95% seen once. The germline V gene encodes CDR1 LNHDA and CDR2 SQIVND (reference sequence). CDR3 length: 14 amino acids. The J segment lost 4 bases and the V segment lost 8 bases, leaving 8 bases of the junction unmatched. This sequence originates from a man aged 18 to 30 who had recovered from COVID-19. The sample taken for sequencing was PBMCs or T cells enriched from blood (not recorded which). This chain uses TRBV19 with TRBJ2-1, with 7 nucleotides matching TRBD2. The CDR3 coding sequence is TGTGCCAGTCCAGGGCGGGAGCCTTACAATGAGCAGTTCTTC. It encodes CASPGREPYNEQFF.